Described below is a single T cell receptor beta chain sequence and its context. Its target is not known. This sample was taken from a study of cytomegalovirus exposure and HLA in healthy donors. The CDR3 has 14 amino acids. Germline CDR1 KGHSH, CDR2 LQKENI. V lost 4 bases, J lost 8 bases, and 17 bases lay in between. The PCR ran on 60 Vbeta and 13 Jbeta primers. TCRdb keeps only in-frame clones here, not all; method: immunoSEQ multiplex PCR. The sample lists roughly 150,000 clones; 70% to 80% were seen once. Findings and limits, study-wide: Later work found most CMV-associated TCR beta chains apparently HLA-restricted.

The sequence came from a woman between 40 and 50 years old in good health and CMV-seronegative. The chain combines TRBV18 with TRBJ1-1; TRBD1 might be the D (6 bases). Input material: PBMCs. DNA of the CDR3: TGTGCCAGCTCACGTCACTTGCAGGACAGAGAAGCTTTCTTT. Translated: CASSRHLQDREAFF.